This T cell receptor (beta chain) is from a study of blood T cell repertoires in COVID-19. Study information: Material from acute and convalescent COVID-19 was sourced from the United States, Italy and Spain. PBMCs, B-cell-depleted T cells, or T cells were the source of the cDNA or gDNA that made up the material.

This clone has a handful of counts. Trimming removed 5 bases from V and 3 bases from J; junction bases left unmatched: 3. This CDR3 has 14 residues. From germline, CDR1 is LNHDA and CDR2 SQIVND (reference sequence). Per the authors' pipeline: Reference gene primer amplification gave nucleated cell count estimates. Clones were sequenced by immunoSEQ multiplex PCR, and TCRdb holds only the in-frame ones, with some missing. The V and J calls and the clone size are those of that table, but D and trimming were determined from the DNA. Among 20,000 to 30,000 clones listed, 85% to 90% were seen once. Sequences were obtained from peripheral blood. The chain carries TRBV19 and TRBJ1-1; 10 bases agree with TRBD1. The receptor comes from a man between 65 and 85 years old with acute or convalescent COVID-19. The CDR3 loop is CASSYGTGDTEAFF. The CDR3 region has the DNA TGTGCCAGTAGTTACGGGACAGGGGACACTGAAGCTTTCTTT. Together with reference TRBV19 and TRBJ1-1, the CDR3 gives the full variable domain: DGGITQSPKYLFRKEGQNVTLSCEQNLNHDAMYWYRQDPGQGLRLIYYSQIVNDFQKGDIAEGYSVSREKKESFPLTVTSAQKNPTAFYLCASSYGTGDTEAFFGQGTRLTVV.